This is a list of T cell receptor beta chains from one sample in a study of a mutant IDH1 vaccine in newly diagnosed glioma. These receptors' antigens are unknown. Profiled with immunoSEQ multiplex PCR; TCRdb holds only in-frame clones, not every one. The sample records about 31,000 clones, 81% being singletons. Source: PBMCs, taken from a glioma patient whose treatment included an IDH1 peptide vaccine. The receptors were gathered from a young man with glioma. Each CDR3 is given with its conserved first and last residue. Fields, in order: D gene, V gene, clone size, J gene, CDR3 DNA, CDR3 protein. D genes are given only for firm matches. Clone size is shown for a subset of rows, as once, few, many or a class of expanded clone.

.	TRBV4-1	.	TRBJ2-2	TGCGCCAGCAGCCACGGGGGAACGTGGACCGGGGAGCTGTTTTTT	CASSHGGTWTGELFF
.	TRBV5-1	.	TRBJ2-1	TGCGCCAGCAGCTTGGGAGGTAACGTCTACAATGAGCAGTTCTTC	CASSLGGNVYNEQFF
.	TRBV14	.	TRBJ2-5	TGTGCCAGCAGCCGGCGGAAAGGATGGAACCAAGAGACCCAGTACTTC	CASSRRKGWNQETQYF
TRBD2	TRBV29-1	.	TRBJ2-3	TGCAGCGTTGAACCCACCTTTAGCGGGGTCGGAGATACGCAGTATTTT	CSVEPTFSGVGDTQYF
.	TRBV5-4	.	TRBJ1-1	TGTGCCAGCAGCTCCGACCCTGGGAACACTGAAGCTTTCTTT	CASSSDPGNTEAFF
.	TRBV2	.	TRBJ2-5	TGTGCCAGCAGTGGGCAAGAGACCCAGTACTTC	CASSGQETQYF
TRBD1	TRBV7-2	.	TRBJ1-1	TGTGCCAGCAGCCGTTCGACAGGGGTGGTCACTGAAGCTTTCTTT	CASSRSTGVVTEAFF
.	TRBV7-7	.	TRBJ1-3	TGTGCCAGCAGCTCGTCCCAAGGGGGAGGAAACACCATATATTTT	CASSSSQGGGNTIYF
.	TRBV5-8	.	TRBJ1-1	TGTGCCAGCAGTTTATATACCGGGACCTATGGAGGGACTGAAGCTTTCTTT	CASSLYTGTYGGTEAFF
TRBD1	TRBV10-1	.	TRBJ1-4	TGCGCCAGCAGTCCGGACAGGGGAAGTGAAAAACTGTTTTTT	CASSPDRGSEKLFF
.	TRBV10-3	.	TRBJ1-3	TGTGCCATCAGTGAGTCGGGGTCTAACTCTGGAAACACCATATATTTT	CAISESGSNSGNTIYF
.	TRBV29-1	.	TRBJ2-2	TGCAGCGCTCGGGAGTGGGGCACCGGGGAGCTGTTTTTT	CSAREWGTGELFF
.	TRBV10-3	few	TRBJ2-2	TGTGCCATCACCCAGGACACGATCGGGGAGCTGTTTTTT	CAITQDTIGELFF
.	TRBV2	once	TRBJ1-2	TGTGCCTCCAGACAGGAGCTTTATGGCTACACCTTC	CASRQELYGYTF
.	TRBV5-6	.	TRBJ1-1	TGTGCCAGCAGCTTGTTGCTTAGGGGGGGGAACACTGAAGCTTTCTTT	CASSLLLRGGNTEAFF
TRBD1	TRBV5-1	.	TRBJ1-3	TGCGCCAGCAGCGCAGGGGGGTCCTATGGCTCTGGAAACACCATATATTTT	CASSAGGSYGSGNTIYF
TRBD1	TRBV5-1	.	TRBJ1-2	TGCGCCAGCAGCCCTAGCCCGGGACAGGGTAGCGGAGGCTACACCTTC	CASSPSPGQGSGGYTF
.	TRBV7-9	.	TRBJ1-1	TGTGCCAGCAGTTTTACAGGGAGCACTGAAGCTTTCTTT	CASSFTGSTEAFF
.	TRBV5-6	.	TRBJ2-7	TGTGCCAGCAGCTTGGTGTGGGACGAGCAGTACTTC	CASSLVWDEQYF
.	TRBV19	once	TRBJ1-4	TGTGCCAGTAGTACCCTAACAGGGGAAAAACTGTTTTTT	CASSTLTGEKLFF